These T cell receptor beta chains were read from a single sample in a study of T cell responses to AZD1222 COVID-19 vaccine. TCRdb's table, derived via immunoSEQ multiplex PCR, lists solely in-frame clones and lacks some. The sample holds 240,000 or so clones, more than 85% seen once. This specimen was peripheral blood, taken on day 0 of AZD1222 vaccination. The receptors here all came from an adult in good health. CDR3s include the opening cysteine and the closing phenylalanine or tryptophan. D genes are given only for firm matches. Clone size, where shown, is once, few, many, or a class for clones that have expanded.

abundance | j_gene | v_gene | d_gene | CDR3aa | CDR3nt
. | TRBJ2-3 | TRBV28 | . | CASSLFPGGGDTQYF | TGTGCCAGCAGTTTATTCCCCGGAGGGGGAGATACGCAGTATTTT
. | TRBJ1-1 | TRBV2 | . | CASAREVAEAFF | TGTGCCAGCGCCCGAGAGGTGGCTGAAGCTTTCTTT
. | TRBJ1-4 | TRBV4-1 | . | CASSQIDPRKLFF | TGCGCCAGCAGCCAAATCGATCCGAGGAAACTGTTTTTT
. | TRBJ2-3 | TRBV18 | TRBD2 | CASSPGGRAVRTDTQYF | TGTGCCAGCTCACCCGGCGGGAGGGCCGTTCGTACAGATACGCAGTATTTT
. | TRBJ1-1 | TRBV7-2 | . | CASSLRQINTEAFF | TGTGCCAGCAGCTTAAGGCAGATAAACACTGAAGCTTTCTTT
. | TRBJ2-7 | TRBV2 | TRBD2 | CASARTRGVYEQYF | TGTGCCAGCGCCAGGACCCGGGGGGTTTACGAGCAGTACTTC
. | TRBJ2-7 | TRBV7-9 | . | CASSLPGTYEQYF | TGTGCCAGCAGCTTACCCGGGACCTACGAGCAGTACTTC
. | TRBJ2-7 | TRBV11-2 | . | CASSLAKGLSYEQYF | TGTGCCAGCAGCTTAGCCAAGGGCCTCTCCTACGAGCAGTACTTC
. | TRBJ1-6 | TRBV18 | . | CASSLGPMDSPLHF | TGTGCCAGCTCACTCGGACCGATGGATTCACCCCTCCACTTT
. | TRBJ1-5 | TRBV2 | TRBD1 | CASSSTGGGQPQHF | TGTGCCAGCAGTTCCACAGGGGGGGGACAGCCCCAGCATTTT
. | TRBJ2-7 | TRBV3-1/TRBV3-2 | . | CASSQNSREQYF | TGTGCCAGCAGCCAGAACTCCCGCGAGCAGTACTTC
. | TRBJ2-1 | TRBV28 | . | CASSRYGDSYNEQFF | TGTGCCAGCAGCAGGTACGGGGACTCCTACAATGAGCAGTTCTTC
once | TRBJ1-1 | TRBV30 | . | CAWSKGNTEAFF | TGTGCCTGGAGTAAGGGGAACACTGAAGCTTTCTTT
. | TRBJ1-1 | TRBV7-8 | TRBD1 | CASSFQTGGNTEAFF | TGTGCCAGCAGCTTCCAGACAGGGGGGAACACTGAAGCTTTCTTT
. | TRBJ1-2 | TRBV12-3/TRBV12-4 | . | CASSLRRLWGYTF | TGTGCCAGCAGTTTACGGCGGTTGTGGGGCTACACCTTC
few | TRBJ2-7 | TRBV20-1 | TRBD2 | CSASSGLAGYEQYF | TGCAGTGCTAGTTCCGGACTAGCGGGCTACGAGCAGTACTTC
. | TRBJ1-4 | TRBV7-9 | . | CASSDHRVGDEKLFF | TGTGCCAGCAGCGACCACAGGGTAGGGGATGAAAAACTGTTTTTT
once | TRBJ2-7 | TRBV3-1/TRBV3-2 | TRBD1 | CASSPPGQGPYF | TGTGCCAGCAGCCCACCAGGACAGGGGCCGTACTTC
. | TRBJ1-3 | TRBV7-9 | . | CASSLWTGPSGNTIYF | TGTGCCAGCAGCTTATGGACGGGGCCCTCTGGAAACACCATATATTTT
. | TRBJ1-3 | TRBV12-3/TRBV12-4 | . | CASSTGNTIYF | TGTGCCAGCAGTACTGGAAACACCATATATTTT
. | TRBJ2-5 | TRBV19 | . | CASSIAGYQETQYF | TGTGCCAGTAGTATTGCTGGTTACCAAGAGACCCAGTACTTC
. | TRBJ1-1 | TRBV7-9 | . | CASSRLGGENTEAFF | TGTGCCAGCAGCCGACTCGGGGGGGAGAACACTGAAGCTTTCTTT
. | TRBJ2-3 | TRBV28 | . | CASSLLRTDTQYF | TGTGCCAGCAGTTTATTGCGCACAGATACGCAGTATTTT
once | TRBJ1-1 | TRBV24-1 | . | CATSDLGNTEAFF | TGTGCCACCAGTGATTTAGGGAACACTGAAGCTTTCTTT
once | TRBJ1-3 | TRBV7-9 | . | CASSPPSSGNTIYF | TGTGCCAGCAGCCCCCCTTCGTCCGGAAACACCATATATTTT
once | TRBJ2-3 | TRBV29-1 | TRBD2 | CSVDRGGASTDTQYF | TGCAGCGTTGACCGCGGGGGGGCGAGCACAGATACGCAGTATTTT
. | TRBJ2-1 | TRBV10-3 | TRBD2 | CAITPWKAGGRSSYNEQFF | TGTGCCATCACCCCCTGGAAGGCGGGGGGGAGGAGCTCCTACAATGAGCAGTTCTTC
. | TRBJ1-1 | TRBV2 | . | CASCAETVNTEAFF | TGTGCCAGCTGCGCCGAGACAGTAAACACTGAAGCTTTCTTT
. | TRBJ2-3 | TRBV5-4 | TRBD2 | CASSLAGGLTDTQYF | TGTGCCAGCAGCCTAGCGGGAGGGCTCACAGATACGCAGTATTTT
. | TRBJ1-6 | TRBV18 | . | CASSLKWGSDSPLHF | TGTGCCAGCTCACTCAAGTGGGGGTCTGATTCACCCCTCCACTTT
. | TRBJ1-5 | TRBV4-2 | TRBD1 | CASSQVSGGNQPQHF | TGTGCCAGCAGCCAAGTTTCAGGGGGAAATCAGCCCCAGCATTTT
. | TRBJ1-5 | TRBV6-6 | . | CASSDSVLSSQPQHF | TGTGCCAGCAGTGACTCTGTCCTTTCCAGCCAGCCCCAGCATTTT
. | TRBJ2-1 | TRBV7-2 | TRBD2 | CASSLRLAGGYNEQFF | TGTGCCAGCAGCTTAAGACTAGCGGGAGGATACAATGAGCAGTTCTTC
. | TRBJ2-3 | TRBV5-1 | TRBD2 | CASTVRGTNTDTQYF | TGCGCCAGCACGGTGCGGGGGACTAACACAGATACGCAGTATTTT
. | TRBJ2-5 | TRBV25-1 | . | CASRGQYQETQYF | TGTGCCAGCAGAGGACAGTACCAAGAGACCCAGTACTTC
. | TRBJ2-1 | TRBV19 | TRBD2 | CASRMASGYNEQFF | TGTGCCAGTAGAATGGCTAGCGGCTACAATGAGCAGTTCTTC
. | TRBJ2-1 | TRBV5-4 | . | CASSLSGPEQFF | TGTGCCAGCAGCTTGTCCGGGCCTGAGCAGTTCTTC
. | TRBJ2-5 | TRBV12-3/TRBV12-4 | TRBD2 | CASRTSGRETQYF | TGTGCCAGCAGAACTAGCGGGAGGGAGACCCAGTACTTC
. | TRBJ1-5 | TRBV28 | TRBD1 | CASRNRGYSNQPQHF | TGTGCCAGCAGAAACAGGGGATATAGCAATCAGCCCCAGCATTTT
. | TRBJ1-1 | TRBV4-1 | . | CASSQDPGPTEAFF | TGCGCCAGCAGCCAAGATCCGGGGCCCACTGAAGCTTTCTTT
. | TRBJ1-1 | TRBV10-2 | . | CASMPGVGARNTEAFF | TGCGCCAGCATGCCTGGGGTGGGGGCGCGGAACACTGAAGCTTTCTTT
. | TRBJ1-2 | TRBV13 | TRBD1 | CASRGTGGFGYTF | TGTGCCAGCAGAGGAACAGGGGGATTTGGCTACACCTTC
. | TRBJ1-2 | TRBV3-1/TRBV3-2 | TRBD1 | CASSLGQGAAYGGYTF | TGTGCCAGCAGCCTCGGACAGGGGGCGGCCTACGGGGGCTACACCTTC
. | TRBJ2-2 | TRBV6-4 | . | CASSEDTGELFF | TGTGCCAGCAGTGAGGACACCGGGGAGCTGTTTTTT
. | TRBJ2-7 | TRBV10-3 | . | CAISAAESSYEQYF | TGTGCCATCAGTGCGGCGGAGAGCTCCTACGAGCAGTACTTC
. | TRBJ2-3 | TRBV9 | . | CASSVAFIGNGADTQYF | TGTGCCAGCAGCGTAGCTTTTATCGGGAATGGGGCAGATACGCAGTATTTT